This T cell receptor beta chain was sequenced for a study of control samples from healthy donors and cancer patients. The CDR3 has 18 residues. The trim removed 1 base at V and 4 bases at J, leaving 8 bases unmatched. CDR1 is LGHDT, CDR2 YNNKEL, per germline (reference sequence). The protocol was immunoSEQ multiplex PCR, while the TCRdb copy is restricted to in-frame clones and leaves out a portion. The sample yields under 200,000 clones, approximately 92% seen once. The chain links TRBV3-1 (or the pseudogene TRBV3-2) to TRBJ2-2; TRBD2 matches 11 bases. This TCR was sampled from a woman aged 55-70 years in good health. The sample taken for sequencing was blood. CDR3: CASSQVSDSGGGTGELFF. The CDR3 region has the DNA TGTGCCAGCAGCCAAGTGTCGGATAGCGGGGGGGGCACCGGGGAGCTGTTTTTT.